These 28 T cell receptor beta chains share one sample of origin, sequenced in a study of T-cell reconstitution after alpha-beta-depleted transplantation in children. The TCRbeta library incorporated unique molecular identifiers. TCRdb re-analysed the PCR reads in MiXCR, keeping a single row per CDR3 protein. Altogether some 640,000 distinct CDR3 sequences are present, 15% to 20% being singletons, with the ten largest covering under 1.2%. The material sequenced was PBMCs from the stem cell graft donor, taken from the stem cell graft. Source of these receptors: a human donor who donated a stem cell graft to a child with acute myeloid leukemia.

This clonotype was counted a few times. The rearrangement joins TRBV28 to TRBJ2-5, with TRBD2 matching over 8 bases. The CDR3 loop spans 14 amino acids. Germline loops: CDR1 MDHEN, CDR2 SYDVKM. Germline trimming cut 7 bases from V and 5 bases from J; bases unmatched to any gene: 9. The CDR3 region is CASMGGRPMETQYF. The CDR3 bases are TGTGCCAGCATGGGCGGGAGGCCAATGGAGACCCAGTACTTC.

The chain joins TRBV11-3 to TRBJ2-3; 7 bases fit TRBD2. This CDR3 has 19 residues. The J segment lost 2 bases and the V segment lost 5 bases, leaving 19 bases of the junction unmatched. Germline lookup yields CDR1 SGHNT and CDR2 YENEEA. The CDR3 nucleotides read TGTGCCAGCAGCCCAATGGGGTCCTCGTTTAGCGGGCTCACAGATACGCAGTATTTT. Amino acids: CASSPMGSSFSGLTDTQYF.

This rearrangement joins TRBV25-1 to TRBJ2-7; D might be TRBD1 (5 bases). V lost 7 bases and J lost 0, with 16 bases in between. CDR3 size: 15 residues. The germline gives CDR1 MGHDK, CDR2 SYGVNS. The chain's CDR3 is CASTPLWGNSYEQYF. The CDR3 DNA sequence: TGTGCCAGCACCCCCCTATGGGGCAACTCCTACGAGCAGTACTTC.

There are many counts of this clonotype. The rearrangement links TRBV20-1 to TRBJ1-1, with D unclear. The V and J ends lost 5 bases and 2 bases respectively, with 12 bases between them. Per the germline V gene, CDR1 is DFQATT and CDR2 is SNEGSKA (reference sequence). The CDR3 length is 13 residues. The CDR3 protein is CSALRTGNTEAFF. Here the CDR3 DNA reads TGCAGTGCTCTGAGGACCGGAAACACTGAAGCTTTCTTT.

This clonotype was counted at least ten times. CDR3 sequence (DNA): TGTGCCAGCAGCTTGTGGGACAGGGGTAGGATCACCGGGGAGCTGTTTTTT. This codes for CASSLWDRGRITGELFF. The chain employs TRBV5-4 and TRBJ2-2; 10 bases match TRBD1. With V trimmed by 1 base and J by 4 bases, 7 bases remained unmatched. In germline, CDR1 is SGHNT, CDR2 YYREEE (reference sequence). The CDR3 extends over 17 amino acids.

This clonotype has at least ten counts. The chain uses TRBV20-1 and TRBJ2-7; D tentatively reads TRBD1 or TRBD2 (5 bases each). This CDR3 is 14 amino acids long. Trimming took 0 bases from V and 2 from J, leaving 11 bases between them. Germline CDR1 DFQATT, CDR2 SNEGSKA (reference sequence). Written as DNA, the CDR3 is TGCAGTGCTAGAGATCCTGGGGGACCCTACGAGCAGTACTTC. Translation gives CSARDPGGPYEQYF.

The chain employs TRBV7-2 and TRBJ1-5, with D hard to call. The V and J ends lost 5 bases and 2 bases respectively, with 13 bases between them. Per the germline V gene, CDR1 is SGHTA and CDR2 is FQGNSA. The CDR3 has 15 residues. The CDR3 DNA reads TGTGCCAGCAGCCCAAAATCCGGGGGCAATCAGCCCCAGCATTTT. Amino acid sequence: CASSPKSGGNQPQHF.

This clonotype showed up many times. This chain connects TRBV20-1 to TRBJ1-2; D not certain. Germline CDR1 and CDR2: DFQATT and SNEGSKA (reference sequence). V was trimmed by 0 bases and J by 2 bases, leaving 16 bases between them. This CDR3 is 16 amino acids long. The CDR3 DNA reads as TGCAGTGCTAGAGATTTCACCAGATTGCTAAACTATGGCTACACCTTC. Protein product: CSARDFTRLLNYGYTF.

This clonotype was counted at least ten times. The gene calls are TRBV29-1 and TRBJ2-1; D unresolved. V was pared by 2 bases and J by 0 bases, with 2 bases between. Germline assignment: CDR1 SQVTM and CDR2 ANQGSEA. This CDR3 is built from 12 residues. DNA for the CDR3: TGCAGCGTTGAAAGCTCCTACAATGAGCAGTTCTTC. Translating gives CSVESSYNEQFF.

Many counts were recorded for this clonotype. CDR3 DNA: TGTGCCAGCAGCTTCTCAGAATGGGGATACGGCTACACCTTC. Translating it yields CASSFSEWGYGYTF. This chain uses TRBV7-2 with TRBJ1-2, with no clear D. Germline V gene data show CDR1 as SGHTA and CDR2 as FQGNSA. The CDR3 covers 14 residues. The germline V and J ends were trimmed by 3 bases and 8 bases, with 16 bases remaining between them.

This clonotype was observed a few times. This chain uses TRBV7-9 with TRBJ2-5; D is undetermined. This CDR3 region has 15 residues. Trimming took off 5 bases at V and 2 bases at J, with 15 bases between the two ends. Germline CDR1 SEHNR, CDR2 FQNEAQ (reference sequence). The CDR3 here is CASSPSVGIQETQYF. Here the CDR3 DNA reads TGTGCCAGCAGCCCAAGCGTGGGGATACAAGAGACCCAGTACTTC.

This clonotype was detected ten times or more. V gene TRBV12-3 or TRBV12-4 combines with J gene TRBJ2-5, with TRBD2 matching over 9 bases. This CDR3 contains 14 residues. V was pared by 6 bases and J by 1 base, with 3 bases of the junction left unmatched. CDR3 loop: CASSMTSGQETQYF. CDR3 bases: TGTGCCAGCAGCATGACTAGCGGCCAAGAGACCCAGTACTTC.

This clonotype came up many times. This chain connects TRBV20-1 to TRBJ2-7; possibly TRBD1 for D (6 bases). The CDR3 is 13 amino acids. V was trimmed by 2 bases and J by 1 base, leaving 9 bases between them. Germline V gene sequence: CDR1 DFQATT, CDR2 SNEGSKA (reference sequence). CDR3 coding DNA: TGCAGTGCTAGACCGGACAGTTCCTACGAGCAGTACGTC. The encoded protein is CSARPDSSYEQYV.

This clonotype has only a few counts. The chain uses TRBV7-9 and TRBJ2-2; tentatively, D is TRBD1 (6 bases). This CDR3 contains 14 residues. V lost 8 bases, J lost 2 bases, and 12 bases lay in between. Germline lookup yields CDR1 SEHNR and CDR2 FQNEAQ (reference sequence). Here the CDR3 DNA reads TGTGCCAGCGCGTGGACAGACAACACCGGGGAGCTGTTTTTT. Amino acids: CASAWTDNTGELFF.

V gene TRBV28 combines with J gene TRBJ2-7; the D gene is possibly TRBD1 (5 bases). CDR1 and CDR2 (germline): MDHEN, SYDVKM. With 5 bases removed from V and 3 bases from J, the gap between germline ends came to 14 bases. The CDR3 length is 14 residues. The CDR3 protein is CASSPRQDIYEQYV. The CDR3 coding sequence is TGTGCCAGCAGTCCCCGCCAGGACATCTACGAGCAGTACGTC.

A few counts support this clonotype. The chain joins TRBV7-9 to TRBJ1-1; D remains unclear. V dropped 0 bases and J dropped 4 bases, with 9 bases sitting between them. Germline assignment: CDR1 SEHNR and CDR2 FQNEAQ (reference sequence). This CDR3 spans 14 amino acids. In nucleotides, the CDR3 is TGTGCCAGCAGCTTAGCAGGTGAAATCACTGAAGCTTTCTTT. Translated: CASSLAGEITEAFF. The full variable domain, in which reference TRBV7-9 and TRBJ1-1 provide the parts outside the CDR3, is DTGVSQNPRHKITKRGQNVTFRCDPISEHNRLYWYRQTLGQGPEFLTYFQNEAQLEKSRLLSDRFSAERPKGSFSTLEIQRTEQGDSAMYLCASSLAGEITEAFFGQGTRLTVV.

The V gene is TRBV20-1, the J gene TRBJ2-7; TRBD1 is a possible D gene (7 bases). Between the trimmed V and J ends, which lost 0 bases and 3 bases, there was a span of 15 bases. Germline CDR1 and CDR2: DFQATT and SNEGSKA (reference sequence). This CDR3 contains 15 residues. The CDR3 DNA sequence: TGCAGTGCTAGAGATCCGGCAGGGGGGATCTACGAGCAGTACTTC. Protein sequence: CSARDPAGGIYEQYF.

This clonotype was observed a few times. The chain uses TRBV13 and TRBJ2-7, with D perhaps TRBD1 (6 bases). This CDR3 is built from 16 residues. Germline loops: CDR1 PRHDT, CDR2 FYEKMQ (reference sequence). V was trimmed by 0 bases and J by 3 bases, leaving 15 bases between them. The CDR3: CASSLGVRGPYYEQYF. The CDR3 region has the DNA TGTGCCAGCAGCTTAGGGGTCAGGGGCCCGTACTACGAGCAGTACTTC. The variable domain in full, with the rest retrieved from reference TRBV13 and TRBJ2-7, is AAGVIQSPRHLIKEKRETATLKCYPIPRHDTVYWYQQGPGQDPQFLISFYEKMQSDKGSIPDRFSAQQFSDYHSELNMSSLELGDSALYFCASSLGVRGPYYEQYFGPGTRLTVT.

The table lists this clonotype with many counts. V and J are TRBV15 and TRBJ2-7; 10 bases match TRBD1. The germline V gene encodes CDR1 LNHNV and CDR2 YYDKDF (reference sequence). This CDR3 has 16 residues. Germline trimming cut 4 bases from V and 3 bases from J; bases unmatched to any gene: 9. The CDR3 reads CATSTRDRGLYYEQYV. DNA for the CDR3: TGTGCCACCAGCACCCGGGACAGGGGATTATACTACGAGCAGTACGTC.

The rearrangement uses TRBV5-6 and TRBJ2-7; 8 bases agree with TRBD1. The germline CDR1 and CDR2 sequences are SGHDT and YYEEEE. J gave up 3 bases and V 2 bases, and 4 bases lay outside the gene matches. The CDR3 is 14 residues long. CDR3 sequence: CASSFTGGIYEQYF. The CDR3 DNA reads as TGTGCCAGCAGCTTTACAGGGGGTATCTACGAGCAGTACTTC.

V usage is TRBV5-1 and J usage is TRBJ2-3; D gene ambiguous. Germline assignment: CDR1 SGHRS and CDR2 YFSETQ. This CDR3 has 15 amino acids. Trimming left V 0 bases short and J 2 bases short, with 10 bases between. The CDR3 reads CASSLGSIDTDTQYF. CDR3 DNA: TGCGCCAGCAGCTTGGGTAGTATCGACACAGATACGCAGTATTTT. The variable domain in full, with the rest retrieved from reference TRBV5-1 and TRBJ2-3, is KAGVTQTPRYLIKTRGQQVTLSCSPISGHRSVSWYQQTPGQGLQFLFEYFSETQRNKGNFPGRFSGRQFSNSRSEMNVSTLELGDSALYLCASSLGSIDTDTQYFGPGTRLTVL.

Many counts were recorded for this clonotype. The rearrangement uses TRBV12-3 or TRBV12-4 and TRBJ2-2; D is uncertain. V lost 4 bases, J lost 1 base, and 10 bases lay in between. CDR3 size: 15 residues. The DNA of the CDR3 is TGTGCCAGCAGTTCCCAGACGATGAACACCGGGGAGCTGTTTTTT. Its protein is CASSSQTMNTGELFF.

The rearrangement links TRBV7-3 to TRBJ2-2, with TRBD1 identical over 9 bases. The length of the CDR3 is 14 residues. After removal of 5 bases from V and 9 bases from J, the junction contained 7 bases not matched to a gene. Germline V gene data show CDR1 as SGHTA and CDR2 as FQGTGA. The CDR3 sequence is CASSTGQGTWELFF. The CDR3 DNA reads as TGTGCCAGCAGCACGGGACAGGGTACCTGGGAGCTGTTTTTT.

The chain uses TRBV7-2 and TRBJ2-1; the D gene is possibly TRBD2 (5 bases). This CDR3 spans 14 amino acids. V lost 1 base and J lost 8, with 12 bases in between. CDR1 is SGHTA and CDR2 is FQGNSA in the germline V gene. CDR3 loop: CASSLGRTWDEQFF. The CDR3 DNA is TGTGCCAGCAGCTTAGGGCGGACTTGGGATGAGCAGTTCTTC.

This clonotype has ten or more counts. The J gene is TRBJ2-1, the V gene TRBV7-2, with D unclear. CDR1 and CDR2 (germline): SGHTA, FQGNSA. CDR3 length equals 14 residues. Trimming removed 2 bases from V and 5 bases from J, with 10 bases in between. As DNA, the CDR3 is TGTGCCAGCAGCTTAAGCGCAGGAAACAATGAGCAGTTCTTC. Its translation is CASSLSAGNNEQFF.

This clonotype has ten or more counts. The V and J genes are TRBV12-3 or TRBV12-4 and TRBJ2-3; D may be TRBD1 (7 bases). The CDR3 runs to 13 residues. Trimming removed 5 bases at V and 6 bases at J, with 12 bases between. The CDR3 coding sequence is TGTGCCAGCAGTCGACAGGGACTTGATACGCAGTATTTT. It translates to CASSRQGLDTQYF.

This clonotype was detected ten times or more. The J gene is TRBJ1-1, the V gene TRBV12-3 or TRBV12-4, with D possibly TRBD1 on 6 matching bases. The germline V and J ends were trimmed by 2 bases and 1 base, with 8 bases remaining between them. The CDR3 loop spans 14 amino acids. CDR3 loop: CASSLPGANTEAFF. In DNA, the CDR3 is TGTGCCAGCAGTTTACCGGGGGCGAACACTGAAGCTTTCTTT.

This clonotype has a count of ten or more. The V gene is TRBV7-2, the J gene TRBJ1-2; TRBD1 might be the D (5 bases). This CDR3 region has 13 residues. V lost 0 bases to trimming and J lost 10 bases, with 12 bases between them. CDR1 and CDR2 from the germline V gene are SGHTA and FQGNSA. The CDR3 DNA sequence: TGTGCCAGCAGCTTAGCGATGGGACTGAACTACACCTTC. It encodes CASSLAMGLNYTF.